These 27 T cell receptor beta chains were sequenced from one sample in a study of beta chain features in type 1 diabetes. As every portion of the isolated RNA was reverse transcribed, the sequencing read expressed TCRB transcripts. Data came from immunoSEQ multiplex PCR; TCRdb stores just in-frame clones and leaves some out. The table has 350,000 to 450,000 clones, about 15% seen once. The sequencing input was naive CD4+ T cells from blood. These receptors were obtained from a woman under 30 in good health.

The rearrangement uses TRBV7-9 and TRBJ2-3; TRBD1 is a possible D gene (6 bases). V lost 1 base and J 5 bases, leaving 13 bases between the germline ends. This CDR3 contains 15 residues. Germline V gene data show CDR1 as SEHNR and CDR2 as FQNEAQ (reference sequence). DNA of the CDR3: TGTGCCAGCAGCTTAGAGCAGGGGTTGGGAGATACGCAGTATTTT. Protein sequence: CASSLEQGLGDTQYF.

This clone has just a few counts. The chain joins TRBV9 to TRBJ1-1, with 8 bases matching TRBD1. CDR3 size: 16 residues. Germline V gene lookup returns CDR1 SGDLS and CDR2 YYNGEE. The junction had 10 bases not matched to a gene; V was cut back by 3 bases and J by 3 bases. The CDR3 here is CASSALIQGVDTEAFF. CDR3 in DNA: TGTGCCAGCAGCGCTTTAATACAGGGGGTGGACACTGAAGCTTTCTTT.

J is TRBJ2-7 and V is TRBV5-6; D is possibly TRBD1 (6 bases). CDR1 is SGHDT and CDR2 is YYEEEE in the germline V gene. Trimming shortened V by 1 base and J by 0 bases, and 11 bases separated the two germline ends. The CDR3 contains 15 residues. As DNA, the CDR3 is TGTGCCAGCAGCTTGTGGGGGCAAGTCTCCTACGAGCAGTACTTC. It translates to CASSLWGQVSYEQYF.

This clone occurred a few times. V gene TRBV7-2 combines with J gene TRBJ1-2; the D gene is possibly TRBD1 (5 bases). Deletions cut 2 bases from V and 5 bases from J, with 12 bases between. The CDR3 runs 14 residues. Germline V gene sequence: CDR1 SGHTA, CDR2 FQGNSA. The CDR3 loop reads CASSLRGRDYGYTF. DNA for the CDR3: TGTGCCAGCAGCTTAAGAGGCAGGGATTATGGCTACACCTTC.

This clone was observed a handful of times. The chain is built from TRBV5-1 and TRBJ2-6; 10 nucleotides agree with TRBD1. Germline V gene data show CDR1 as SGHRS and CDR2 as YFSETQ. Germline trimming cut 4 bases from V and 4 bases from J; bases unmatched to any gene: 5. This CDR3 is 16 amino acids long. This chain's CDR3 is CASSGGTGVGANVLTF. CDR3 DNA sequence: TGCGCCAGCAGCGGCGGGACAGGGGTCGGGGCCAACGTCCTGACTTTC.

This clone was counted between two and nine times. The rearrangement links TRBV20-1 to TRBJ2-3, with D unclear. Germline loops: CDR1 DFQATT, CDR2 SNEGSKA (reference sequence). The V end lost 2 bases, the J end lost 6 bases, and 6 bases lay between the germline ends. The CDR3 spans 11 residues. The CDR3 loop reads CSARSGDTQYF. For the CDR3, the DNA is TGCAGTGCTAGATCCGGGGATACGCAGTATTTT.

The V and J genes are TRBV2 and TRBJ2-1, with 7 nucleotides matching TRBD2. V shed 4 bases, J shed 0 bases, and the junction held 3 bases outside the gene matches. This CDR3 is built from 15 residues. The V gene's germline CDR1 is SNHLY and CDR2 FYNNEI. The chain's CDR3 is CASSARGSSYNEQFF. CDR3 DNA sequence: TGTGCCAGCAGTGCGCGCGGGAGCTCCTACAATGAGCAGTTCTTC.

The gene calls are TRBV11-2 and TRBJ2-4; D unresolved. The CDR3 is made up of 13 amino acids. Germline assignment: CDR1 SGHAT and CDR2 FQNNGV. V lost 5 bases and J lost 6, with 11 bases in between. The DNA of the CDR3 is TGTGCCAGCAGCCGTCTGACACCAAACATTCAGTACTTC. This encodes CASSRLTPNIQYF. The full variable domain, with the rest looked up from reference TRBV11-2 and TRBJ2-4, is EAGVAQSPRYKIIEKRQSVAFWCNPISGHATLYWYQQILGQGPKLLIQFQNNGVVDDSQLPKDRFSAERLKGVDSTLKIQPAKLEDSAVYLCASSRLTPNIQYFGAGTRLSVL.

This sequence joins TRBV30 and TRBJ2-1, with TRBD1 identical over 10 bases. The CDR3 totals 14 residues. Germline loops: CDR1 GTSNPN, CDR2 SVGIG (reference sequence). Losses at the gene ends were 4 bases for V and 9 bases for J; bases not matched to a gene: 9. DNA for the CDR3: TGTGCCTGGATGGCCGGGACAGGGGTGGGTGAGCAGTTCTTC. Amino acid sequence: CAWMAGTGVGEQFF.

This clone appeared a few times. This CDR3 is CASSKTGNEQFF. For the CDR3, the DNA is TGTGCCAGCAGCAAGACAGGCAATGAGCAGTTCTTC. The V and J genes are TRBV7-9 and TRBJ2-1; weak D call: TRBD1 (6 bases). Germline assignment: CDR1 SEHNR and CDR2 FQNEAQ (reference sequence). The ends were cut back, 5 bases at V and 6 bases at J, with 8 bases in the middle. The CDR3 runs to 12 residues.

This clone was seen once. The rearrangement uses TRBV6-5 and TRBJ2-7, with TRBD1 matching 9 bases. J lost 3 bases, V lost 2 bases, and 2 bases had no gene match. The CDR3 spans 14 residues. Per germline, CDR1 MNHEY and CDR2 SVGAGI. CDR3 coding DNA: TGTGCCAGCAGTTACCGGGGACAGGGCTACGAGCAGTACTTC. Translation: CASSYRGQGYEQYF.

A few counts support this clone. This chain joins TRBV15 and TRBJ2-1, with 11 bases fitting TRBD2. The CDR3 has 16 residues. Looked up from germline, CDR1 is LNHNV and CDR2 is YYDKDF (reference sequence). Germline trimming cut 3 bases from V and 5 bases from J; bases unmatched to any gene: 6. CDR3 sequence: CATSSTSGRPNNEQFF. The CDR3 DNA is TGTGCCACCAGCAGTACTAGCGGGAGACCTAACAATGAGCAGTTCTTC.

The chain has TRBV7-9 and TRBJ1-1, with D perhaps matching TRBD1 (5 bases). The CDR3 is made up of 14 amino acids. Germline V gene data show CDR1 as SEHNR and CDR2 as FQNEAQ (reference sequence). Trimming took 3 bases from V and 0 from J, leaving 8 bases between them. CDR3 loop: CASSFQGLNTEAFF. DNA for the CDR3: TGTGCCAGCAGCTTTCAGGGATTGAACACTGAAGCTTTCTTT.

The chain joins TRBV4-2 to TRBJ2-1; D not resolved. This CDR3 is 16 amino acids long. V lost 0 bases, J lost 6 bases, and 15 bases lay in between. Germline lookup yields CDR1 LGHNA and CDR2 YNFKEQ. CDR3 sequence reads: CASSQDALLLSNEQFF. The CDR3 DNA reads TGTGCCAGCAGCCAAGATGCCCTTCTCCTTAGCAATGAGCAGTTCTTC.

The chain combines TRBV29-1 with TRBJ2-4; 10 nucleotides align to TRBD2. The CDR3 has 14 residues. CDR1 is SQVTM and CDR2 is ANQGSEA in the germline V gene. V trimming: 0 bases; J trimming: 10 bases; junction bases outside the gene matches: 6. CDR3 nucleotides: TGCAGCGTTGAAGATCGTCTAGCGGGGGTAATTCAGTACTTC. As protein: CSVEDRLAGVIQYF.

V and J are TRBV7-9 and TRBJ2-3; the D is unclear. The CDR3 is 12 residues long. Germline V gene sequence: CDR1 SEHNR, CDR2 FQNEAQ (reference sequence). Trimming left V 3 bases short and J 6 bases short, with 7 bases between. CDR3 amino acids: CASSFRSDTQYF. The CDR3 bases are TGTGCCAGCAGCTTTCGGTCGGATACGCAGTATTTT.

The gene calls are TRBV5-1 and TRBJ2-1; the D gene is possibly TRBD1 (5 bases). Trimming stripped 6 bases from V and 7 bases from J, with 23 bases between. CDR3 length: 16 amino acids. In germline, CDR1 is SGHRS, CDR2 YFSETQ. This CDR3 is CASTIQRGGVSNEQFF. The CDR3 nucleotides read TGCGCCAGCACCATTCAAAGGGGCGGAGTGTCGAATGAGCAGTTCTTC.

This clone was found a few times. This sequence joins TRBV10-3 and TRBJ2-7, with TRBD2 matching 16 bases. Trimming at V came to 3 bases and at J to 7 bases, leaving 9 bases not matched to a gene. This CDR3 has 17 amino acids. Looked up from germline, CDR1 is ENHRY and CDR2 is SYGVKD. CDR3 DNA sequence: TGTGCCATCAGTGAACCGGGACTAGCGGGAGGGCCGGGGGAGCAGTACTTC. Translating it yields CAISEPGLAGGPGEQYF.

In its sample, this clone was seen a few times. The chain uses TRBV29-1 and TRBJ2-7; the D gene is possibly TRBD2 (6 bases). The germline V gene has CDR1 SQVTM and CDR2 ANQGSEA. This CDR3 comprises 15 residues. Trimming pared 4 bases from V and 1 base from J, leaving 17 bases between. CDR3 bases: TGCAGCGTTGTCAGTCTGGGACTGGTATCCTACGAGCAGTACTTC. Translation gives CSVVSLGLVSYEQYF.

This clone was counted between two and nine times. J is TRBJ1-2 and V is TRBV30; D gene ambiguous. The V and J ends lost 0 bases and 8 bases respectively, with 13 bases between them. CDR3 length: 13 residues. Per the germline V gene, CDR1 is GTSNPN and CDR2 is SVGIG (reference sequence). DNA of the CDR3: TGTGCCTGGAGTGTTGCAGGCTTAAGGGGCTACACCTTC. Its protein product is CAWSVAGLRGYTF.

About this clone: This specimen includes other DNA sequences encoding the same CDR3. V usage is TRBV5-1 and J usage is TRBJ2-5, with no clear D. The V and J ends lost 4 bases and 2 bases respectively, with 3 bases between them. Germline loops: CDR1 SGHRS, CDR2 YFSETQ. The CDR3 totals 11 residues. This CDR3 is CASSQQETQYF. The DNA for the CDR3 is TGCGCCAGCAGCCAACAAGAGACCCAGTACTTC.

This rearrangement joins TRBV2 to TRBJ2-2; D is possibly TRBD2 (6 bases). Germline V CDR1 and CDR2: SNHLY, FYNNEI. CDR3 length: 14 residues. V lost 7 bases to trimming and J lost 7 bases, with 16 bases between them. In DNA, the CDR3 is TGTGCCAGCATTCCGGATGGGGGGAACGGGGAGCTGTTTTTT. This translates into CASIPDGGNGELFF.

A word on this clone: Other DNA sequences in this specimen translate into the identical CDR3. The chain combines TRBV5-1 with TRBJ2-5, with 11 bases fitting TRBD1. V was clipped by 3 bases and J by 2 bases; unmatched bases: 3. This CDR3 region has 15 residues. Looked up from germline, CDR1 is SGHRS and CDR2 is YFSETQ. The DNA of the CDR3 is TGCGCCAGCAGCTCGGACAGGGGGCGGCAAGAGACCCAGTACTTC. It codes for CASSSDRGRQETQYF.

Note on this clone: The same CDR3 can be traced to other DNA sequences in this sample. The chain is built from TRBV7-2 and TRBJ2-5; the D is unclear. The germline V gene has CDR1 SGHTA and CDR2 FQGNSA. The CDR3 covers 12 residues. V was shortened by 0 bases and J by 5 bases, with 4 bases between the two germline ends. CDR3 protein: CASSLARETQYF. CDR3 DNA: TGTGCCAGCAGCTTAGCGCGCGAGACCCAGTACTTC.

The CDR3 spells CASSVEDSGSSHQETQYF. The CDR3 DNA follows: TGTGCCAGCAGCGTAGAAGATAGCGGGAGCTCTCACCAAGAGACCCAGTACTTC. V usage is TRBV9 and J usage is TRBJ2-5; 9 bases agree with TRBD2. The CDR3 consists of 18 residues. Germline V gene sequence: CDR1 SGDLS, CDR2 YYNGEE. V gave up 0 bases and J gave up 0 bases; unmatched junction bases: 9.

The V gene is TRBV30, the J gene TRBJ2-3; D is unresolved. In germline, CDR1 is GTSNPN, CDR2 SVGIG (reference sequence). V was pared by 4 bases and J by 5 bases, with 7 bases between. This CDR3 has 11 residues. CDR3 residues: CAWKLIDTQYF. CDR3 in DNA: TGTGCCTGGAAACTTATAGATACGCAGTATTTT.

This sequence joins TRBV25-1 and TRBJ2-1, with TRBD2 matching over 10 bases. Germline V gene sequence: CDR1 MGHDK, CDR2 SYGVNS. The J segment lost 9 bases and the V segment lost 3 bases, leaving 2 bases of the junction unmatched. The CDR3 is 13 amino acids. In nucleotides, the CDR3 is TGTGCCAGCAGTGACCGACTAGCGGGTGAGCAGTTCTTC. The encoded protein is CASSDRLAGEQFF.